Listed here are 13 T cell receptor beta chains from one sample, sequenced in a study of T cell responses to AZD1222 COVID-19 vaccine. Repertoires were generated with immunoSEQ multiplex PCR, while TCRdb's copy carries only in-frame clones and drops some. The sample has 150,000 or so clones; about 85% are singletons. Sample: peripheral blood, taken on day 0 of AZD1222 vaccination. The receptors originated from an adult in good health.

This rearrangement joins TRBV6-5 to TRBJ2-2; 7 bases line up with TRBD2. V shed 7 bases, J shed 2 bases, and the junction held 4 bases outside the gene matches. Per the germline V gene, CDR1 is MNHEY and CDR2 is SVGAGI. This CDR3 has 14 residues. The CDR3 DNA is TGTGCCAGCATGGCTAGCGGCAACACCGGGGAGCTGTTTTTT. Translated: CASMASGNTGELFF.

The CDR3 sequence: CASSLGQNTEAFF. CDR3 DNA sequence: TGTGCCAGCAGTTTGGGACAAAACACTGAAGCTTTCTTT. The chain couples TRBV28 to TRBJ1-1; D possibly corresponds to TRBD1 (6 bases). CDR1 is MDHEN and CDR2 is SYDVKM in the germline V gene. This CDR3 contains 13 residues. V dropped 3 bases and J dropped 2 bases, with 7 bases sitting between them. The full variable domain, completed using reference TRBV28 and TRBJ1-1, is DVKVTQSSRYLVKRTGEKVFLECVQDMDHENMFWYRQDPGLGLRLIYFSYDVKMKEKGDIPEGYSVSREKKERFSLILESASTNQTSMYLCASSLGQNTEAFFGQGTRLTVV.

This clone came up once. The CDR3, as DNA: TGTGCCAGCAGAGACAGGGTAAACTATGGCTACACCTTC. Translated: CASRDRVNYGYTF. This chain links TRBV28 with TRBJ1-2; 7 bases are shared with TRBD1. Germline CDR1 is MDHEN and CDR2 is SYDVKM. With 6 bases clipped from V and 2 bases from J, the junction kept 3 bases outside the gene matches. This CDR3 has 13 amino acids.

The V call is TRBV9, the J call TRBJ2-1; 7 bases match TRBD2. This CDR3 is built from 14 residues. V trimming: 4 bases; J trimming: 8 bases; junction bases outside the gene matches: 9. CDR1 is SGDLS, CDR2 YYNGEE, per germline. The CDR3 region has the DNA TGTGCCAGCAGCATAGGGACTACTTTGGATGAGCAGTTCTTC. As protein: CASSIGTTLDEQFF.

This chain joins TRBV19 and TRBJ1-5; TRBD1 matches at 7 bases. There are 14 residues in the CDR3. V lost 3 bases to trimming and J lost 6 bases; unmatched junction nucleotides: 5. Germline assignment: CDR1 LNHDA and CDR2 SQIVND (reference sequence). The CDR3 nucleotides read TGTGCCAGTAGTATCGAGGGGGCCGGTCAGCCCCAGCATTTT. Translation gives CASSIEGAGQPQHF.

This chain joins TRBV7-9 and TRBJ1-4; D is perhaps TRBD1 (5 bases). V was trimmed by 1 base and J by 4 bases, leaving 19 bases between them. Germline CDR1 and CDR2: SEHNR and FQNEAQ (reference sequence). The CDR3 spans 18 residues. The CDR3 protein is CASSLGVGPQADNEKLFF. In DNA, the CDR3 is TGTGCCAGCAGCTTAGGGGTGGGGCCGCAGGCCGATAATGAAAAACTGTTTTTT.

CDR3 coding DNA: TGTGCCAGCAGCAACGGCGGGTCCAGCACAGATACGCAGTATTTT. It yields the protein CASSNGGSSTDTQYF. V usage is TRBV21-1 and J usage is TRBJ2-3; TRBD2 reflects the table's D call only, with no check against the DNA. TRBV21-1 is noted as a pseudogene. CDR3 length equals 15 residues.

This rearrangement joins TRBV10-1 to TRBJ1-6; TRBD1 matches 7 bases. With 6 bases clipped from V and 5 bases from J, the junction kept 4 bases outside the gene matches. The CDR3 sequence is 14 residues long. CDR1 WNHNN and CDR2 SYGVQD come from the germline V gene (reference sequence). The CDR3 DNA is TGCGCCAGCAGGGAACAGGGGAATAATTCACCCCTCCACTTT. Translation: CASREQGNNSPLHF.

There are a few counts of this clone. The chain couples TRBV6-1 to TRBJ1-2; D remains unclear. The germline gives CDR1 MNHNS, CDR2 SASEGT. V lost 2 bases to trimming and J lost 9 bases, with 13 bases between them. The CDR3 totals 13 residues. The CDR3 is CASSESSTDRYTF. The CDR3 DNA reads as TGTGCCAGCAGTGAAAGCTCTACAGATCGCTACACCTTC.

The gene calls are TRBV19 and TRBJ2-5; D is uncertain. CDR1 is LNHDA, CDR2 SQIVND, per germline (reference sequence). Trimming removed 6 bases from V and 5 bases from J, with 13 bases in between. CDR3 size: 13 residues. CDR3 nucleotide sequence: TGTGCCAGTAGATTGAACGAAGAGGAGACCCAGTACTTC. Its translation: CASRLNEEETQYF.

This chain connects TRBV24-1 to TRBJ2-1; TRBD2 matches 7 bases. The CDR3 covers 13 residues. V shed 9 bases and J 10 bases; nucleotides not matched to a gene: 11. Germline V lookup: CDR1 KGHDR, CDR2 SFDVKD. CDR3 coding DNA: TGTGCCACCGGACTAGAAGGCACACGGGAGCAGTTCTTC. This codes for CATGLEGTREQFF.

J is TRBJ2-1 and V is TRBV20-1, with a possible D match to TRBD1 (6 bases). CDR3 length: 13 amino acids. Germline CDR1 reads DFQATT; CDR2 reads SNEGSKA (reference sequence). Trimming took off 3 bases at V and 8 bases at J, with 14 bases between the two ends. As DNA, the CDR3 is TGCAGTGCTAGTAACAGGGAGAACTATGAGCAGTTCTTC. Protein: CSASNRENYEQFF.

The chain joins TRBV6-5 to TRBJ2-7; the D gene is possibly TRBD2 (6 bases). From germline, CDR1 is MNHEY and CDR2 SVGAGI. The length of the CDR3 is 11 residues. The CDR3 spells CAGGNPYEQYF. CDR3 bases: TGTGCTGGGGGGAATCCCTACGAGCAGTACTTC.